This T cell receptor beta chain is drawn from a study of T cell responses to AZD1222 COVID-19 vaccine. There are 14 residues in the CDR3. V shed 4 bases and J 3 bases; nucleotides not matched to a gene: 5. The germline gives CDR1 SGHDT, CDR2 YYEEEE. A word on this clone: Antigen unknown.

Generated by immunoSEQ multiplex PCR, the TCRdb table keeps only in-frame clones and is missing some. The sample comprises some 150,000 clones, less than 90% of which are singletons, and 6.9% rests with the top ten. Overall study findings and caveats: Just a handful of people given AZD1222 tested seropositive at baseline.

V usage is TRBV5-6 and J usage is TRBJ2-7, with 9 bases identical to TRBD1. The specimen was peripheral blood, collected after recovery from COVID-19. The receptor comes from an adult who had recovered from COVID-19. The CDR3: CASSRDREVYEQYF. The CDR3, as DNA: TGTGCCAGCAGCAGGGACAGGGAAGTCTACGAGCAGTACTTC.